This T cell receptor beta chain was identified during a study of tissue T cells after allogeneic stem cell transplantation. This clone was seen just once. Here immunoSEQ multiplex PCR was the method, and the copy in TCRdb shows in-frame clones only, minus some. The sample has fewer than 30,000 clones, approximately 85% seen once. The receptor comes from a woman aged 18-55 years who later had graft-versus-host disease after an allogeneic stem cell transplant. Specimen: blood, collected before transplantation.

In nucleotides, the CDR3 is TGTGCCAGCAGTTTCGGCAGCTCTAACTATGGCTACACCTTC. This codes for CASSFGSSNYGYTF. The chain joins TRBV27 to TRBJ1-2; D remains ambiguous. The CDR3 spans 14 residues. Trimming pared 3 bases from V and 0 bases from J, leaving 8 bases between. The germline V gene has CDR1 MNHEY and CDR2 SMNVEV (reference sequence).